The clone carrying this T cell receptor (beta chain) was counted once. Antigen unknown. This CDR3 has 14 amino acids. Looked up from germline, CDR1 is SGHNT and CDR2 is YYREEE (reference sequence). V gave up 0 bases and J gave up 10 bases, with 16 bases separating them. The assay was immunoSEQ multiplex PCR, and TCRdb's table has in-frame clones only and misses some. Counted here are 100,000 to 150,000 clones, about 89% occurring once; the ten biggest clones make up about 9.4%. The source of the sample is a study of T cell responses to AZD1222 COVID-19 vaccine. Study-wide results and limits: Donors were largely white British and mainly female; clonal diversity was possibly underestimated. Reportedly, close to half of spike-specific TCRs are directed against unmutated variant regions.

Sequencing was performed on peripheral blood, taken on day 0 of AZD1222 vaccination. The TCR comes from an adult in good health. The rearrangement links TRBV5-4 to TRBJ1-2, with unresolved D. CDR3 DNA sequence: TGTGCCAGCAGCTTGGCCGGGATTATTATGGACTACACCTTC. Protein sequence: CASSLAGIIMDYTF.